This T cell receptor (beta chain) was identified during a study of technical replicates of blood from a few donors. This CDR3 contains 14 residues. Unmatched junction bases numbered 10, after V lost 5 bases and J lost 9 bases. CDR1 GTSNPN and CDR2 SVGIG come from the germline V gene (reference sequence). Data came from immunoSEQ multiplex PCR; TCRdb stores just in-frame clones and leaves some out. Of 55,000 to 75,000 clones listed, approximately 94% are singletons. The receptor was derived from a human donor in good health. Some clones in this sample may be carry-over from other donors' samples. This chain links TRBV30 with TRBJ1-6; the match to TRBD1 covers 7 bases. Sequences were obtained from PBMCs. For the CDR3, the DNA is TGTGCCTGGGTCGACAGGGTGAAGGGTTCACCCCTCCACTTT. This codes for CAWVDRVKGSPLHF.